The 4 T cell receptor beta chains below come from one sample, sequenced in a study of T cells in Graves' hyperthyroidism and ophthalmopathy. The CDR3 regions of TCR beta were amplified from RNA transcripts. Using the HTBI primer set, a first-round RT-PCR was run on the TCR CDR3. TCRdb fed the multiplex PCR reads into MiXCR, producing one record per CDR3 protein. The sample records 400,000 to 550,000 distinct CDR3 sequences, roughly 25% being singletons. Specimen: blood. The source is a young woman with Graves' ophthalmopathy.

The V and J genes are TRBV4-2 and TRBJ2-6; 9 bases are shared with TRBD1. The CDR3 runs to 15 residues. V lost 4 bases and J lost 13; bases outside the gene matches: 11. Germline values: CDR1 LGHNA, CDR2 YNFKEQ. The CDR3 loop is CASSLTGGEGFVLTF. CDR3 sequence (DNA): TGTGCCAGCAGCCTCACAGGGGGCGAGGGGTTTGTCCTGACTTTC.

The table lists this clonotype with a few counts. V is TRBV4-1 and J is TRBJ1-1, with D unclear. Germline values: CDR1 MGHRA, CDR2 YSYEKL. This CDR3 comprises 14 residues. Trimming shortened V by 3 bases and J by 0 bases, and 8 bases separated the two germline ends. CDR3 loop: CASSHRPMNTEAFF. DNA for the CDR3: TGCGCCAGCAGCCACCGGCCCATGAACACTGAAGCTTTCTTT.

This clonotype was detected many times. The genes are TRBV6-5 and TRBJ2-2; the D gene is possibly TRBD2 (6 bases). Germline V gives CDR1 MNHEY, CDR2 SVGAGI. V was cut by 2 bases and J by 0 bases, with 10 bases left in between. The CDR3 sequence is 16 residues long. The CDR3 sequence: CASSYAAGANTGELFF. CDR3 DNA sequence: TGTGCCAGCAGTTACGCAGCGGGCGCGAACACCGGGGAGCTGTTTTTT.

This clonotype turned up a few times. This rearrangement joins TRBV7-3 to TRBJ2-7; TRBD1 aligns across 9 bases. Germline V gene data show CDR1 as SGHTA and CDR2 as FQGTGA. This CDR3 is 13 amino acids long. V was clipped by 8 bases and J by 5 bases; unmatched bases: 7. Here the CDR3 reads CASGDRESDEQYF. CDR3 sequence (DNA): TGTGCCAGCGGGGACAGGGAGTCAGACGAGCAGTACTTC.